The rows below give T cell receptor beta chains drawn from one sample of a study of regulatory T cells in long-lasting Graves disease. TCRdb reanalysed the multiplex PCR reads using MiXCR and keeps one entry per CDR3 protein. The table has a few hundred thousand distinct CDR3 sequences, approximately 23% seen once; the top ten hold 13%. The sequenced sample was peripheral blood mononuclear cells (PBMCs), obtained when the disease was refractory, from a patient treated with antithyroid drugs. The receptors stem from a female donor with Graves disease. Each CDR3 is given with its conserved first and last residue. Each record gives: D gene, clone size, CDR3 length, V gene, J gene, CDR3 protein, CDR3 DNA. D genes are given only for firm matches. Some rows mark clone size as missing; the rest say once, few, many or name a class of expanded clone.

D gene: -
clone size: many
CDR3 length: 16
V gene: TRBV12-3/TRBV12-4
J gene: TRBJ1-1
CDR3 protein: CASSSSPLTENTEAFF
CDR3 DNA: TGTGCCAGCAGTTCCTCACCGCTGACGGAGAACACTGAAGCTTTCTTT

D gene: TRBD2
clone size: -
CDR3 length: 14
V gene: TRBV11-3
J gene: TRBJ2-5
CDR3 protein: CASSILASLETQYF
CDR3 DNA: TGTGCCAGCAGCATACTAGCGAGCCTAGAGACCCAGTACTTC

D gene: TRBD2
clone size: many
CDR3 length: 17
V gene: TRBV28
J gene: TRBJ2-5
CDR3 protein: CASSFRLAGVGQETQYF
CDR3 DNA: TGTGCCAGCAGTTTTAGACTAGCGGGAGTTGGACAAGAGACCCAGTACTTC

D gene: -
clone size: -
CDR3 length: 15
V gene: TRBV6-2/TRBV6-3
J gene: TRBJ1-5
CDR3 protein: CASSYSSSSNQPQHF
CDR3 DNA: TGTGCCAGCAGTTACTCGAGCAGTTCAAATCAGCCCCAGCATTTT

D gene: -
clone size: many
CDR3 length: 15
V gene: TRBV25-1
J gene: TRBJ1-2
CDR3 protein: CASSESWAVGSGYTF
CDR3 DNA: TGTGCCAGCAGTGAATCTTGGGCGGTCGGATCTGGCTACACCTTC

D gene: TRBD2
clone size: few
CDR3 length: 17
V gene: TRBV2
J gene: TRBJ2-2
CDR3 protein: CASNPGLAGVGSGELFF
CDR3 DNA: TGTGCCAGCAATCCGGGACTAGCGGGAGTTGGCTCCGGGGAGCTGTTTTTT

D gene: -
clone size: few
CDR3 length: 13
V gene: TRBV2
J gene: TRBJ2-7
CDR3 protein: CASNSGGAYEQYF
CDR3 DNA: TGTGCCAGCAACTCCGGCGGAGCCTACGAGCAGTACTTC

D gene: TRBD1
clone size: many
CDR3 length: 15
V gene: TRBV12-3/TRBV12-4
J gene: TRBJ2-2
CDR3 protein: CASSPLQGDTGELFF
CDR3 DNA: TGTGCCAGCAGTCCACTGCAGGGGGATACCGGGGAGCTGTTTTTT

D gene: -
clone size: -
CDR3 length: 14
V gene: TRBV30
J gene: TRBJ1-2
CDR3 protein: CAWSGAAQNYGYTF
CDR3 DNA: TGTGCCTGGAGTGGGGCAGCTCAAAACTATGGCTACACCTTC

D gene: -
clone size: few
CDR3 length: 12
V gene: TRBV5-1
J gene: TRBJ2-7
CDR3 protein: CASSATGYEQYF
CDR3 DNA: TGCGCCAGCAGCGCGACCGGTTACGAGCAGTACTTC

D gene: TRBD2
clone size: few
CDR3 length: 16
V gene: TRBV5-5
J gene: TRBJ2-7
CDR3 protein: CASSLAGTSGTYEQYF
CDR3 DNA: TGTGCCAGCAGCTTGGCGGGGACTAGCGGGACCTACGAGCAGTACTTC

D gene: -
clone size: many
CDR3 length: 14
V gene: TRBV10-3
J gene: TRBJ1-2
CDR3 protein: CAISEGRQGMGYTF
CDR3 DNA: TGTGCCATCAGTGAGGGGAGGCAGGGGATGGGCTACACCTTC

D gene: -
clone size: few
CDR3 length: 17
V gene: TRBV11-2
J gene: TRBJ1-3
CDR3 protein: CASSLGDRAELGNTIYF
CDR3 DNA: TGTGCCAGCAGCTTAGGCGACCGTGCTGAACTTGGGAACACCATATATTTT

D gene: -
clone size: many
CDR3 length: 13
V gene: TRBV28
J gene: TRBJ2-7
CDR3 protein: CASRISGVYEQYF
CDR3 DNA: TGTGCCAGCAGAATCTCCGGTGTCTACGAGCAGTACTTC

D gene: -
clone size: -
CDR3 length: 16
V gene: TRBV30
J gene: TRBJ1-1
CDR3 protein: CAWSVGYQGGPTEAFF
CDR3 DNA: TGTGCCTGGAGTGTAGGTTATCAGGGAGGTCCCACTGAAGCTTTCTTT

D gene: TRBD1
clone size: -
CDR3 length: 13
V gene: TRBV20-1
J gene: TRBJ2-7
CDR3 protein: CSALNRGPYEQYF
CDR3 DNA: TGCAGTGCTCTCAACAGGGGACCTTACGAGCAGTACTTC

D gene: -
clone size: -
CDR3 length: 16
V gene: TRBV18
J gene: TRBJ2-2
CDR3 protein: CASSTPGLLSAGELFF
CDR3 DNA: TGTGCCAGCTCGACACCCGGACTACTAAGCGCCGGGGAGCTGTTTTTT

D gene: TRBD2
clone size: -
CDR3 length: 15
V gene: TRBV11-2
J gene: TRBJ2-2
CDR3 protein: CASSLDGGGAGELFF
CDR3 DNA: TGTGCCAGCAGCTTAGACGGGGGGGGGGCCGGGGAGCTGTTTTTT

D gene: -
clone size: many
CDR3 length: 14
V gene: TRBV7-2
J gene: TRBJ1-2
CDR3 protein: CASSFLQGNYGYTF
CDR3 DNA: TGTGCCAGCAGCTTCCTACAGGGCAACTATGGCTACACCTTC

D gene: -
clone size: many
CDR3 length: 13
V gene: TRBV6-5
J gene: TRBJ1-1
CDR3 protein: CASSYGMHTEAFF
CDR3 DNA: TGTGCCAGCAGTTACGGGATGCACACTGAAGCTTTCTTT

D gene: -
clone size: few
CDR3 length: 14
V gene: TRBV27
J gene: TRBJ1-4
CDR3 protein: CASSPYSTNEKLFF
CDR3 DNA: TGTGCCAGCAGTCCGTACTCAACTAATGAAAAACTGTTTTTT

D gene: -
clone size: many
CDR3 length: 15
V gene: TRBV28
J gene: TRBJ1-1
CDR3 protein: CASSLSGLMNTEAFF
CDR3 DNA: TGTGCCAGCAGTTTATCCGGACTGATGAACACTGAAGCTTTCTTT

D gene: TRBD1
clone size: many
CDR3 length: 16
V gene: TRBV7-8
J gene: TRBJ2-5
CDR3 protein: CASSFLAGQAQETQYF
CDR3 DNA: TGTGCCAGCAGCTTTTTAGCTGGACAGGCCCAAGAGACCCAGTACTTC

D gene: -
clone size: -
CDR3 length: 14
V gene: TRBV6-1
J gene: TRBJ2-7
CDR3 protein: CATEIGDSSYEQYF
CDR3 DNA: TGTGCCACCGAAATTGGAGACAGCTCCTACGAGCAGTACTTC

D gene: -
clone size: few
CDR3 length: 14
V gene: TRBV7-9
J gene: TRBJ1-5
CDR3 protein: CASSLGREGQPQHF
CDR3 DNA: TGTGCCAGCAGCTTAGGGCGGGAGGGTCAGCCCCAGCATTTT

D gene: -
clone size: few
CDR3 length: 14
V gene: TRBV19
J gene: TRBJ2-7
CDR3 protein: CASSNRFSSYEQYF
CDR3 DNA: TGTGCCAGTAGTAACCGTTTTAGCTCCTACGAGCAGTACTTC

D gene: TRBD2
clone size: -
CDR3 length: 15
V gene: TRBV6-1
J gene: TRBJ2-7
CDR3 protein: CASRVLAGTSYEQYF
CDR3 DNA: TGTGCCAGCAGAGTTTTAGCGGGGACCTCCTACGAGCAGTACTTC

D gene: -
clone size: -
CDR3 length: 16
V gene: TRBV3-1
J gene: TRBJ2-7
CDR3 protein: CASSPPGLAPDREQYF
CDR3 DNA: TGTGCCAGCAGCCCGCCGGGGCTAGCGCCCGACAGGGAGCAGTACTTC

D gene: -
clone size: few
CDR3 length: 16
V gene: TRBV20-1
J gene: TRBJ2-3
CDR3 protein: CSARDPAKHQVDTQYF
CDR3 DNA: TGCAGTGCTAGAGATCCTGCGAAGCACCAAGTGGATACGCAGTATTTT

D gene: TRBD1
clone size: -
CDR3 length: 16
V gene: TRBV20-1
J gene: TRBJ1-5
CDR3 protein: CSAREPTGDSNQPQHF
CDR3 DNA: TGCAGTGCTAGAGAACCGACAGGGGATAGCAATCAGCCCCAGCATTTT

D gene: -
clone size: -
CDR3 length: 16
V gene: TRBV15
J gene: TRBJ2-1
CDR3 protein: CATSRDTRTKGNEQFF
CDR3 DNA: TGTGCCACCAGCAGAGATACAAGGACTAAAGGTAATGAGCAGTTCTTC

D gene: TRBD2
clone size: many
CDR3 length: 14
V gene: TRBV6-1
J gene: TRBJ2-7
CDR3 protein: CASSPAGGHREQYF
CDR3 DNA: TGTGCCAGCAGCCCCGCGGGAGGCCACCGAGAGCAGTACTTC

D gene: -
clone size: many
CDR3 length: 16
V gene: TRBV7-2
J gene: TRBJ1-2
CDR3 protein: CASSLALREEGYGYTF
CDR3 DNA: TGTGCCAGCAGCTTAGCGCTGAGGGAGGAAGGCTATGGCTACACCTTC

D gene: TRBD1
clone size: many
CDR3 length: 16
V gene: TRBV28
J gene: TRBJ2-5
CDR3 protein: CASSSFRTGRRETQYF
CDR3 DNA: TGTGCCAGCAGTTCTTTCCGGACAGGGAGGCGAGAGACCCAGTACTTC

D gene: -
clone size: -
CDR3 length: 17
V gene: TRBV7-2
J gene: TRBJ1-1
CDR3 protein: CASSLGGPYFMNTEAFF
CDR3 DNA: TGTGCCAGCAGCCTCGGGGGGCCCTACTTTATGAACACTGAAGCTTTCTTT

D gene: TRBD2
clone size: many
CDR3 length: 14
V gene: TRBV28
J gene: TRBJ2-3
CDR3 protein: CASNDGGASDTQYF
CDR3 DNA: TGTGCCAGCAACGACGGGGGGGCCTCAGATACGCAGTATTTT

D gene: -
clone size: many
CDR3 length: 13
V gene: TRBV6-1
J gene: TRBJ2-7
CDR3 protein: CASRGTETYEQYF
CDR3 DNA: TGTGCCAGCAGGGGGACGGAGACCTACGAGCAGTACTTC

D gene: -
clone size: many
CDR3 length: 14
V gene: TRBV7-2
J gene: TRBJ1-1
CDR3 protein: CASSYAGPRAEAFF
CDR3 DNA: TGTGCCAGCAGCTACGCAGGGCCCCGGGCCGAAGCTTTCTTT

D gene: -
clone size: -
CDR3 length: 15
V gene: TRBV27
J gene: TRBJ2-5
CDR3 protein: CASNTLAASQETQYF
CDR3 DNA: TGTGCCAGCAATACTTTAGCGGCGTCCCAAGAGACCCAGTACTTC

D gene: TRBD2
clone size: few
CDR3 length: 19
V gene: TRBV6-2/TRBV6-3
J gene: TRBJ2-4
CDR3 protein: CASSHSDGLAKVAKNIQYF
CDR3 DNA: TGTGCCAGCAGTCACAGTGATGGACTAGCGAAAGTAGCCAAAAACATTCAGTACTTC

D gene: -
clone size: few
CDR3 length: 13
V gene: TRBV6-1
J gene: TRBJ1-2
CDR3 protein: CASRPGNNYGYTF
CDR3 DNA: TGTGCCAGCAGGCCCGGGAACAACTATGGCTACACCTTC

D gene: -
clone size: -
CDR3 length: 13
V gene: TRBV14
J gene: TRBJ2-3
CDR3 protein: CASSQLVVDTQYF
CDR3 DNA: TGTGCCAGCAGCCAACTTGTAGTCGATACGCAGTATTTT

D gene: -
clone size: many
CDR3 length: 12
V gene: TRBV20-1
J gene: TRBJ2-7
CDR3 protein: CSAGEVPYEQYF
CDR3 DNA: TGCAGTGCTGGGGAGGTTCCATACGAGCAGTACTTC

D gene: TRBD1
clone size: few
CDR3 length: 15
V gene: TRBV7-6
J gene: TRBJ2-5
CDR3 protein: CASSRTGGLQETQYF
CDR3 DNA: TGTGCCAGCAGCCGGACAGGGGGCCTCCAAGAGACCCAGTACTTC

D gene: -
clone size: many
CDR3 length: 14
V gene: TRBV28
J gene: TRBJ2-5
CDR3 protein: CASSGSGPQETQYF
CDR3 DNA: TGTGCCAGCAGTGGGTCGGGACCCCAAGAGACCCAGTACTTC